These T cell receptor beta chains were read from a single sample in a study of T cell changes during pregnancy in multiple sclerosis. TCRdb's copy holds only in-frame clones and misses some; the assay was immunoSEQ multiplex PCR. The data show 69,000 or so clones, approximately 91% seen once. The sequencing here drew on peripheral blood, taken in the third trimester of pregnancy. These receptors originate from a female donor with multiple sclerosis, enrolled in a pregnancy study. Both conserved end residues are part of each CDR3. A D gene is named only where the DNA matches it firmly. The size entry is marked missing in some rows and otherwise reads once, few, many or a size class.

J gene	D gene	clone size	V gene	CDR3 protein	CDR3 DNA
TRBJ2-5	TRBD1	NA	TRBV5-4	CASSQTGSWETQYF	TGTGCCAGCAGCCAGACAGGGTCTTGGGAGACCCAGTACTTC
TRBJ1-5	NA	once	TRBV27	CASSLLGGARGNQPQHF	TGTGCCAGCAGTTTACTCGGGGGGGCCAGGGGCAATCAGCCCCAGCATTTT
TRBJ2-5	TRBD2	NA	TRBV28	CASSAQSGAKETQYF	TGTGCCAGCAGTGCCCAAAGCGGGGCCAAAGAGACCCAGTACTTC
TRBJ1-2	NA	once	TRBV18	CASSSAGPGSDYGYTF	TGTGCCAGCTCATCAGCGGGTCCCGGGAGCGACTATGGCTACACCTTC
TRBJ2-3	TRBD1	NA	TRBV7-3	CASSPDRGGDTQYF	TGTGCCAGCAGCCCGGACAGGGGTGGAGATACGCAGTATTTT
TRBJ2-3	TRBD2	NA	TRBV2	CASRGLAGGADTQYF	TGTGCCAGCAGGGGACTAGCGGGGGGGGCAGATACGCAGTATTTT
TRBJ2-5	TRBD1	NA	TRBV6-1	CASSDLTGGLETQYF	TGTGCCAGCAGTGACCTGACAGGGGGCTTAGAGACCCAGTACTTC
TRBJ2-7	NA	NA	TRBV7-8	CASSYRSYEQYF	TGTGCCAGCAGCTATAGATCATACGAGCAGTACTTC
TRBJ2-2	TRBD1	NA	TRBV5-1	CASSPQGITGELFF	TGCGCCAGCAGCCCACAGGGGATCACCGGGGAGCTGTTTTTT
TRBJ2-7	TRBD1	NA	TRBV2	CASSEQGTGPHEQCF	TGTGCCAGCAGTGAACAAGGGACAGGGCCGCACGAGCAGTGCTTC
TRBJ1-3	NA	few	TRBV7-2	CASSLDRVSGNTIYF	TGTGCCAGCAGCTTAGACAGGGTGTCCGGAAACACCATATATTTT
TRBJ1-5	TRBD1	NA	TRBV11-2	CASSRQGASNQPQHF	TGTGCCAGCAGCCGTCAGGGGGCTAGCAATCAGCCCCAGCATTTT
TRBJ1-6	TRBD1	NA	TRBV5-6	CASSSESRGHVGSPLHF	TGTGCCAGCAGCTCGGAAAGCAGGGGGCACGTGGGTTCACCCCTCCACTTT
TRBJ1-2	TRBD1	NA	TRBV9	CASTPGQGLFNYGYTF	TGTGCCAGCACCCCGGGACAGGGGCTTTTTAACTATGGCTACACCTTC
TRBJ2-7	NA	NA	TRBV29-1	CSARGGGDRIYEQYF	TGCAGCGCCCGAGGTGGGGGCGACCGAATCTACGAGCAGTACTTC
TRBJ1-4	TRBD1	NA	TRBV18	CASSPRTGGGEKLFF	TGTGCCAGCTCACCACGGACAGGGGGCGGTGAAAAACTGTTTTTT
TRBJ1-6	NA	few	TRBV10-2	CASTPGWGSYNSPLHF	TGCGCCAGCACCCCAGGGTGGGGATCCTATAATTCACCCCTCCACTTT
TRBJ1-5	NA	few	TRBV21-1	CASSKDGGNQPQHF	TGTGCCAGCAGCAAAGACGGAGGCAATCAGCCCCAGCATTTT
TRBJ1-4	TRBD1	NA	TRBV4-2	CASSRQGAGEKLFF	TGTGCCAGCAGCAGACAGGGCGCAGGTGAAAAACTGTTTTTT
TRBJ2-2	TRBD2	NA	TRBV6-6	CASNIAGYTGELFF	TGTGCCAGCAACATAGCGGGGTACACCGGGGAGCTGTTTTTT
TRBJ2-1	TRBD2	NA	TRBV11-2	CASSTSGGYNEQFF	TGTGCCAGCTCGACTAGCGGGGGATACAATGAGCAGTTCTTC
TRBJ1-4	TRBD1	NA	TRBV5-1	CASSLWPGGEKLFF	TGCGCCAGCAGCTTGTGGCCAGGGGGAGAAAAACTGTTTTTT
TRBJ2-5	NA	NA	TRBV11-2	CASSPDFQETQYF	TGTGCCAGCAGCCCGGACTTTCAAGAGACCCAGTACTTC
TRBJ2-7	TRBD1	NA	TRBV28	CASSPIGGTGTYEQYF	TGTGCCAGCAGTCCTATTGGGGGGACAGGGACCTACGAGCAGTACTTC
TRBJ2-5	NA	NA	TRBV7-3	CASSLQGLETQYF	TGTGCCAGCAGCTTACAGGGTTTGGAGACCCAGTACTTC
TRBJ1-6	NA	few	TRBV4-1	CASSQETDSPLHF	TGCGCCAGCAGCCAAGAAACGGATTCACCCCTCCACTTT
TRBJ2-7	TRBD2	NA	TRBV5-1	CASSLDSGGLYEQYF	TGCGCCAGCAGCTTGGATAGCGGGGGGCTTTACGAGCAGTACTTC
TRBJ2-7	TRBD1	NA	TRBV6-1	CASSERGTGSYEQYF	TGTGCCAGCAGTGAACGTGGGACAGGGTCCTACGAGCAGTACTTC
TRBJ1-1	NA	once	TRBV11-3	CASSPEADTEAFF	TGTGCCAGCAGCCCCGAGGCGGACACTGAAGCTTTCTTT
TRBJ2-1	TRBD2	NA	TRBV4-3	CASSYGLAGNNEQFF	TGCGCCAGCAGCTACGGACTAGCGGGAAACAATGAGCAGTTCTTC
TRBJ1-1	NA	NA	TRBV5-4	CASSLRKSSRGVNTEAFF	TGTGCCAGCAGCTTGAGGAAGAGCTCTCGGGGTGTGAACACTGAAGCTTTCTTT
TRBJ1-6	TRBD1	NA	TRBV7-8	CASSSLAGGNNSPLHF	TGTGCCAGCAGCTCCCTCGCAGGGGGCAATAATTCACCCCTCCACTTT
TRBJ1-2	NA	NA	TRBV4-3	CASSHAPAGTNYGYTF	TGCGCCAGCAGCCATGCCCCAGCAGGTACTAACTATGGCTACACCTTC
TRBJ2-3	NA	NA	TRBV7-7	CASSLVQGSDTQYF	TGTGCTAGCAGCTTAGTCCAGGGTTCCGATACGCAGTATTTT
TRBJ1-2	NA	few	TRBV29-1	CAEGRDYGYTF	TGCGCCGAGGGTAGGGACTATGGCTACACCTTC
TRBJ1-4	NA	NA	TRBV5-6	CASSLSVGRQINEKLFF	TGTGCCAGCAGCTTGTCTGTGGGGCGACAGATTAATGAAAAACTGTTTTTT
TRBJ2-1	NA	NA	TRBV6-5	CASSSPTRGNEQFF	TGTGCCAGCAGTTCCCCAACGCGGGGCAATGAGCAGTTCTTC
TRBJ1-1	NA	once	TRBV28	CASSFAGFHLRGTEAFF	TGTGCCAGCAGTTTTGCGGGTTTTCACCTACGGGGCACTGAAGCTTTCTTT
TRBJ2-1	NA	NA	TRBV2	CASVSYNEQFF	TGTGCCAGCGTGTCTTACAATGAGCAGTTCTTC
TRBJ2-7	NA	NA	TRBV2	CASTLQVYSSYEQYF	TGTGCCAGCACCCTACAGGTATATAGCTCCTACGAGCAGTACTTC
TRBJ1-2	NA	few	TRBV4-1	CASSQEQGNGYTF	TGCGCCAGCAGCCAAGAGCAGGGGAATGGCTACACCTTC
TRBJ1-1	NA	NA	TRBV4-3	CASSRGGNTEAFF	TGCGCCAGCAGCCGCGGAGGGAACACTGAAGCTTTCTTT
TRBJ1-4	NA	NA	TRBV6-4	CASSGANSPLGEKLFF	TGTGCCAGCAGTGGAGCCAACAGTCCTTTGGGCGAAAAACTGTTTTTT
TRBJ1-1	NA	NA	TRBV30	CAWSVTKGTEAFF	TGTGCCTGGAGTGTAACTAAGGGGACTGAAGCTTTCTTT
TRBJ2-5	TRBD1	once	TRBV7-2	CASSFNRGIETQYF	TGTGCCAGCAGCTTTAACAGGGGGATAGAGACCCAGTACTTC
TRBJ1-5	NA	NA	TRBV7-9	CASSLGGGWPEDQPQHF	TGTGCCAGCAGCTTAGGGGGGGGGTGGCCCGAAGATCAGCCCCAGCATTTT
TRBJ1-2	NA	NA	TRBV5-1	CASSLAGEFSPYGYTF	TGCGCCAGCAGCTTGGCTGGGGAGTTTTCCCCCTATGGCTACACCTTC
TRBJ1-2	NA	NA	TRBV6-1	CASSESPRGFYGYTF	TGTGCCAGCAGTGAAAGCCCCAGGGGTTTCTATGGCTACACCTTC
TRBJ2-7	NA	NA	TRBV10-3	CAISQVDSPYEQYF	TGTGCCATCAGCCAGGTGGACAGCCCCTACGAGCAGTACTTC
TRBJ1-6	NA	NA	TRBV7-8	CASSLWGLIGSPLHF	TGTGCCAGCAGCTTATGGGGGCTAATTGGATCACCCCTCCACTTT
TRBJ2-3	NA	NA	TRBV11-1	CASSHWPPTDTQYF	TGTGCCAGCAGCCATTGGCCCCCCACAGATACGCAGTATTTT
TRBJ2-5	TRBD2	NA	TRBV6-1	CASSRLAGGQETQYF	TGTGCCAGCAGTCGACTAGCGGGGGGCCAAGAGACCCAGTACTTC
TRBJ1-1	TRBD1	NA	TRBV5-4	CASSLVGDRGPWNTEAFF	TGTGCCAGCAGCTTGGTTGGGGACAGGGGGCCGTGGAACACTGAAGCTTTCTTT
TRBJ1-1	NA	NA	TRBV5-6	CASSRVGSTEAFF	TGTGCCAGCAGCCGGGTCGGGTCGACTGAAGCTTTCTTT
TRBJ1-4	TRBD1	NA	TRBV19	CASSRDRADEKLFF	TGTGCCAGTAGTAGGGACAGGGCGGATGAAAAACTGTTTTTT